These 21 T cell receptor beta chains share one sample of origin, sequenced in a study of shared clonotypes between healthy human individuals. Clones were sequenced by immunoSEQ multiplex PCR, and TCRdb holds only the in-frame ones, with some missing. The table records about 960,000 clones, less than 85% of them present only once. Material for sequencing was memory CD4+ T cells sorted from blood. Subset: CD45RA-negative fraction. All receptors come from a man younger than 30 in good health.

The gene calls are TRBV19 and TRBJ2-1; 9 bases map to TRBD2. The junction had 5 bases not matched to a gene; V was cut back by 2 bases and J by 6 bases. CDR3 length: 15 residues. CDR1 and CDR2 (germline): LNHDA, SQIVND (reference sequence). CDR3 bases: TGTGCCAGTAGTATAAGAGCGGGAGGAAGCAATGAGCAGTTCTTC. Translated, it gives CASSIRAGGSNEQFF.

This clone was counted only a few times. The chain employs TRBV5-4 and TRBJ1-5, with 11 bases matching TRBD1. The germline V gene encodes CDR1 SGHNT and CDR2 YYREEE (reference sequence). Losses at the gene ends were 0 bases for V and 5 bases for J; bases not matched to a gene: 1. The CDR3 spans 15 residues. CDR3 DNA sequence: TGTGCCAGCAGCTTGGGGGGACAGGGGGATCAGCCCCAGCATTTT. Its protein product is CASSLGGQGDQPQHF.

The chain couples TRBV7-2 to TRBJ2-2; 9 positions match TRBD1. Germline V gene data show CDR1 as SGHTA and CDR2 as FQGNSA. The CDR3 sequence is 16 residues long. V shed 4 bases, J shed 6 bases, and the junction held 9 bases outside the gene matches. The chain's CDR3 is CASSYWGQGFAGELFF. The DNA of the CDR3 is TGTGCCAGCAGCTATTGGGGACAGGGTTTCGCCGGGGAGCTGTTTTTT.

V and J are TRBV28 and TRBJ1-6; 8 nucleotides match TRBD1. The length of the CDR3 is 14 residues. J gave up 9 bases and V 3 bases, and 4 bases lay outside the gene matches. CDR1 and CDR2 (germline): MDHEN, SYDVKM. DNA of the CDR3: TGTGCCAGCAGTTTTGGACAGGGTAGTTCACCCCTCCACTTT. Translation: CASSFGQGSSPLHF. Full variable domain (rest looked up from reference TRBV28 and TRBJ1-6): DVKVTQSSRYLVKRTGEKVFLECVQDMDHENMFWYRQDPGLGLRLIYFSYDVKMKEKGDIPEGYSVSREKKERFSLILESASTNQTSMYLCASSFGQGSSPLHFGNGTRLTVT.

V is TRBV7-2 and J is TRBJ1-2, with 7 bases that match TRBD1. CDR3 length: 14 residues. The J segment lost 5 bases and the V segment lost 7 bases, leaving 10 bases of the junction unmatched. Germline assignment: CDR1 SGHTA and CDR2 FQGNSA. The CDR3 DNA reads TGTGCCAGCACCCAGGGGGGCTATTTTTATGGCTACACCTTC. It yields the protein CASTQGGYFYGYTF. Complete variable domain (other parts from reference TRBV7-2 and TRBJ1-2): GAGVSQSPSNKVTEKGKDVELRCDPISGHTALYWYRQSLGQGLEFLIYFQGNSAPDKSGLPSDRFSAERTGGSVSTLTIQRTQQEDSAVYLCASTQGGYFYGYTFGSGTRLTVV.

CDR3 coding DNA: TGTGCCAGCAGCGAGGGACTCAGTAACTATGGCTACACCTTC. This gives the protein CASSEGLSNYGYTF. V and J are TRBV5-6 and TRBJ1-2, with a tentative D call TRBD1 (5 bases). Trimming pared 4 bases from V and 1 base from J, leaving 11 bases between. Germline lookup yields CDR1 SGHDT and CDR2 YYEEEE. The CDR3 runs 14 residues.

The V and J genes are TRBV21-1 and TRBJ1-5. TRBV21-1 is annotated as a pseudogene. The length of the CDR3 is 15 residues. The CDR3 region has the DNA TGTGCCAGCAGCAAAGCATACGGGGACAATCAGCCCCAGCATTTT. It codes for CASSKAYGDNQPQHF.

This chain joins TRBV19 and TRBJ1-6, with 11 bases matching TRBD1. Trimming cost V 5 bases and J 10 bases; bases outside gene matches: 10. CDR3 length equals 16 residues. Germline V gives CDR1 LNHDA, CDR2 SQIVND (reference sequence). In DNA form, the CDR3 reads TGTGCCAGTAGTGCAGCTGGGGGACAGGGGGGATCACCCCTCCACTTT. This gives the protein CASSAAGGQGGSPLHF.

The chain employs TRBV5-6 and TRBJ2-7, with 8 positions matching TRBD1. The CDR3 sequence is 14 residues long. The germline V gene encodes CDR1 SGHDT and CDR2 YYEEEE. Trimming cost V 4 bases and J 5 bases; bases outside gene matches: 8. This chain's CDR3 is CASSPRTGSDEQYF. In DNA, the CDR3 is TGTGCCAGCAGCCCCCGGACAGGGTCGGACGAGCAGTACTTC.

The chain recombines TRBV6-5 with TRBJ2-7; D is undetermined. Germline V gene lookup returns CDR1 MNHEY and CDR2 SVGAGI. The germline V and J ends were trimmed by 0 bases and 6 bases, with 12 bases remaining between them. The CDR3 is made up of 14 amino acids. CDR3 in amino acids: CASSYSIVGPEQYF. The CDR3 nucleotides read TGTGCCAGCAGTTACTCGATTGTGGGCCCCGAGCAGTACTTC.

The chain carries TRBV5-1 and TRBJ1-3; TRBD1 agrees at 10 bases. V shed 4 bases and J 9 bases; nucleotides not matched to a gene: 10. This CDR3 region has 15 residues. The germline V gene encodes CDR1 SGHRS and CDR2 YFSETQ. Here the CDR3 reads CASSKGDRGSVTIYF. The CDR3 nucleotides read TGCGCCAGCAGCAAGGGGGACAGGGGAAGTGTCACCATATATTTT. The full variable domain, rest sourced from reference TRBV5-1 and TRBJ1-3, is KAGVTQTPRYLIKTRGQQVTLSCSPISGHRSVSWYQQTPGQGLQFLFEYFSETQRNKGNFPGRFSGRQFSNSRSEMNVSTLELGDSALYLCASSKGDRGSVTIYFGEGSWLTVV.

The table lists this clone with a few counts. The chain has TRBV30 and TRBJ2-3; D unclear. Trimming shortened V by 2 bases and J by 2 bases, and 5 bases separated the two germline ends. Looked up from germline, CDR1 is GTSNPN and CDR2 is SVGIG (reference sequence). The CDR3 extends over 12 amino acids. The CDR3 region has the DNA TGTGCCTGGAGTCTACTCACAGATACGCAGTATTTT. Its protein product is CAWSLLTDTQYF.

The chain recombines TRBV28 with TRBJ1-4, with 10 bases aligning to TRBD1. The CDR3 loop spans 14 amino acids. V trimming: 7 bases; J trimming: 5 bases; junction bases outside the gene matches: 4. Germline lookup yields CDR1 MDHEN and CDR2 SYDVKM. CDR3 sequence (DNA): TGTGCCAGCAAAACGACAGGGGGCAATGAAAAACTGTTTTTT. Translated, it gives CASKTTGGNEKLFF.

The CDR3 DNA reads TGTGCCAGCAGCCCTAGACAGGGGGCGGATGAAAAACTGTTTTTT. Protein sequence: CASSPRQGADEKLFF. The rearrangement uses TRBV9 and TRBJ1-4; the match to TRBD1 covers 10 bases. The CDR3 totals 15 residues. The V gene end was trimmed by 4 bases and the J gene end by 6 bases; junction bases not matched to a gene: 6. Germline-derived CDR1 and CDR2 are SGDLS and YYNGEE.

The chain combines TRBV5-6 with TRBJ1-1; 8 bases are a match to TRBD1. Trimming cost V 4 bases and J 4 bases; bases outside gene matches: 3. Germline V gene data show CDR1 as SGHDT and CDR2 as YYEEEE. The CDR3 length is 13 residues. CDR3 coding DNA: TGTGCCAGCAGCCGACAGGGGATCACTGAAGCTTTCTTT. Translating gives CASSRQGITEAFF.

The V gene is TRBV4-1, the J gene TRBJ1-4; TRBD1 matches 12 bases. J was trimmed by 14 bases and V by 5 bases; bases with no gene match: 12. CDR3 size: 15 residues. The germline V gene has CDR1 MGHRA and CDR2 YSYEKL. CDR3: CASSLSGTGGDRLFF. CDR3 sequence (DNA): TGCGCCAGCAGCTTATCCGGGACAGGGGGCGACAGGCTGTTTTTT.

Remarks on this clone: This specimen includes other DNA sequences encoding the same CDR3. This chain links TRBV5-1 with TRBJ2-2; D may be TRBD2 (5 bases). The CDR3 covers 15 residues. Trimming removed 4 bases at V and 0 bases at J, with 10 bases between. CDR1 and CDR2 from the germline V gene are SGHRS and YFSETQ. CDR3 sequence (DNA): TGCGCCAGCAGCCGGAGCGGAGCGAACACCGGGGAGCTGTTTTTT. This translates into CASSRSGANTGELFF.

The chain links TRBV14 to TRBJ2-1; D gene unclear. There are 14 residues in the CDR3. Germline CDR1 reads SGHDN; CDR2 reads FVKESK. V was trimmed by 0 bases and J by 6 bases, leaving 9 bases between them. CDR3 sequence reads: CASSQDVWSNEQFF. The CDR3 DNA sequence: TGTGCCAGCAGCCAAGACGTCTGGAGCAATGAGCAGTTCTTC.

The V gene is TRBV6-6, the J gene TRBJ2-7; TRBD2 agrees at 9 bases. This CDR3 is 16 amino acids long. Trimming cost V 1 base and J 3 bases; bases outside gene matches: 7. Germline lookup yields CDR1 MNHNY and CDR2 SVGAGI (reference sequence). The CDR3 protein is CASSYWGSGGRYEQYF. The CDR3 DNA is TGTGCCAGCAGTTACTGGGGAAGCGGGGGGCGCTACGAGCAGTACTTC.

The V gene is TRBV7-8, the J gene TRBJ1-2; 7 positions agree with TRBD1. The germline V gene has CDR1 SGHVS and CDR2 FQNEAQ. The CDR3 contains 14 residues. V lost 4 bases to trimming and J lost 4 bases; unmatched junction nucleotides: 6. The CDR3 is CASSSRDRAYGYTF. The CDR3 DNA reads TGTGCCAGCAGCTCCCGTGACAGGGCCTATGGCTACACCTTC.

J is TRBJ2-2 and V is TRBV6-1; TRBD1 matches at 7 bases. Germline CDR1 is MNHNS and CDR2 is SASEGT. The V segment lost 5 bases and the J segment 6 bases; nucleotides outside the gene matches: 3. CDR3 size: 13 residues. The CDR3 nucleotides read TGTGCCAGCAGTCCTGGACAGGCCGGGGAGCTGTTTTTT. This gives the protein CASSPGQAGELFF.